These 6 T cell receptor beta chains were sequenced from one sample in a study of T cell changes during pregnancy in multiple sclerosis. Using immunoSEQ multiplex PCR, the repertoire was profiled, and TCRdb retains in-frame clones only, with some absent. Among tens of thousands of clones listed, around 90% were seen once. The input for sequencing was peripheral blood, taken in the second trimester of pregnancy. All receptors derive from a female donor in good health, enrolled as a control in a pregnancy study.

The V and J genes are TRBV29-1 and TRBJ1-2; D uncertain. CDR1 and CDR2 (germline): SQVTM, ANQGSEA. Trimming shortened V by 4 bases and J by 4 bases, and 7 bases separated the two germline ends. This CDR3 has 11 amino acids. As DNA, the CDR3 is TGCAGCGTTGCAGGTCTCTATGGCTACACCTTC. Residues: CSVAGLYGYTF.

The V and J genes are TRBV6-6 and TRBJ2-4; 9 bases are shared with TRBD1. The CDR3 is made up of 14 amino acids. Germline assignment: CDR1 MNHNY and CDR2 SVGAGI (reference sequence). Trimming removed 6 bases from V and 5 bases from J; junction bases left unmatched: 5. CDR3 sequence: CASRYTGGENIQYF. The CDR3 nucleotides are TGTGCCAGCAGATATACAGGGGGCGAAAACATTCAGTACTTC.

This rearrangement joins TRBV28 to TRBJ1-5; D unclear. From germline, CDR1 is MDHEN and CDR2 SYDVKM. The CDR3 has 17 amino acids. V gave up 6 bases and J gave up 1 base, with 19 bases separating them. CDR3 sequence (DNA): TGTGCCAGCAGCCCACTATTGACCAGTGGCAGCAATCAGCCCCAGCATTTT. Protein product: CASSPLLTSGSNQPQHF.

The V and J genes are TRBV4-1 and TRBJ2-1; D might be TRBD2 (5 bases). Germline V lookup: CDR1 MGHRA, CDR2 YSYEKL. The ends were cut back, 1 base at V and 3 bases at J, with 13 bases in the middle. The CDR3 sequence is 16 residues long. The chain's CDR3 is CASSQVDLVRYNEQFF. Written as DNA, the CDR3 is TGCGCCAGCAGCCAAGTGGACTTGGTGCGCTACAATGAGCAGTTCTTC.

The rearrangement joins TRBV23-1 to TRBJ1-5; D uncertain. TRBV23-1 belongs to the ORF category, with a function that is uncertain. This CDR3 contains 13 residues. The V and J ends lost 4 bases and 5 bases respectively, with 9 bases between them. The CDR3 DNA reads TGCGCCAGCAGTCCCCCCGTTTATCAGCCCCAGCATTTT. Residues: CASSPPVYQPQHF.

The chain links TRBV11-2 to TRBJ2-5; 12 bases match TRBD2. Per germline, CDR1 SGHAT and CDR2 FQNNGV. V shed 1 base and J 2 bases; nucleotides not matched to a gene: 5. The CDR3 has 17 residues. As DNA, the CDR3 is TGTGCCAGCAGCTTAGTTCATGGACTAGCGGGGCAAGAGACCCAGTACTTC. The encoded protein is CASSLVHGLAGQETQYF.